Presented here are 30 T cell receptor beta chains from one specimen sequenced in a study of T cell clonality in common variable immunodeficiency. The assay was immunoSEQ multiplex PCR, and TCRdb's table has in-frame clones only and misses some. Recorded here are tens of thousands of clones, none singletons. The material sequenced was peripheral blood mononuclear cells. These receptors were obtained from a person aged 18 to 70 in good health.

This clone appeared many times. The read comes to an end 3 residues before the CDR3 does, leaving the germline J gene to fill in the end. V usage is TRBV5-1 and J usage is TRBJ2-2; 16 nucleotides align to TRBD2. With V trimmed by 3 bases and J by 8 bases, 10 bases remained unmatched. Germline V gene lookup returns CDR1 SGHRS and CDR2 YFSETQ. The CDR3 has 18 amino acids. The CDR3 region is CASSYAGTSGRAQGELFF. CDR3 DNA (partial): TGCGCCAGCAGCTACGCCGGGACTAGCGGGAGGGCCCAGGGGGAG.

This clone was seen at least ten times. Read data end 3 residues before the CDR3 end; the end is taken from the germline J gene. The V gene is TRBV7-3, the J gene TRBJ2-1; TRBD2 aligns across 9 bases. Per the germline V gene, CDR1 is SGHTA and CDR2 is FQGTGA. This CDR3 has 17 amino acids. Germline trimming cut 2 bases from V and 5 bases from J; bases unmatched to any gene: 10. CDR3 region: CASSLSVRASGNNEQFF. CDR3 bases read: TGTGCCAGCAGCTTATCGGTTCGGGCTAGCGGGAACAATGAG.

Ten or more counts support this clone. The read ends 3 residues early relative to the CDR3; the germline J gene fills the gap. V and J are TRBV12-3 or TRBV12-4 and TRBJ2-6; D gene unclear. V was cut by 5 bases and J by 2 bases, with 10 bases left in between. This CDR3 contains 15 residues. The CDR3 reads CASSPTPPGANVLTF. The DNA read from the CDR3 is TGTGCCAGCAGTCCTACCCCACCTGGGGCCAACGTC.

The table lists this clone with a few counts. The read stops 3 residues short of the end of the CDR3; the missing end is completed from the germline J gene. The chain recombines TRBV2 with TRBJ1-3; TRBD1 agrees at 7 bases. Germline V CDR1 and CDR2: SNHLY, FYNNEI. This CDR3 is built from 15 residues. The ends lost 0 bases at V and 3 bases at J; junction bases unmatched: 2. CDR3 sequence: CASSEARTGGNTIYF. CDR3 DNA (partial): TGTGCCAGCAGTGAAGCTCGGACAGGTGGAAACACC.

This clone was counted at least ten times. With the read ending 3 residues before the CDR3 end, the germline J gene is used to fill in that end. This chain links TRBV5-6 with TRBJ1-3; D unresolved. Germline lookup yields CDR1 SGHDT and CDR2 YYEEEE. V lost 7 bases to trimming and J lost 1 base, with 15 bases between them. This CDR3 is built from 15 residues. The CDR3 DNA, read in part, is TGTGCCAGCGTAGGATTCCAGGCGTCTGGAAACACC. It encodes CASVGFQASGNT. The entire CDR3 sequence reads CASVGFQASGNTIYF.

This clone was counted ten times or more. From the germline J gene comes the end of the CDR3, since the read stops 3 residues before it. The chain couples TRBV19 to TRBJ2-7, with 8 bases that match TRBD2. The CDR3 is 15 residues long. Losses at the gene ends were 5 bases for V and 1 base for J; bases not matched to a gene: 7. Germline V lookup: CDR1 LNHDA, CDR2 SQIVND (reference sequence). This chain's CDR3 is CASSENSGVSYEQYF. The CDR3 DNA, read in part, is TGTGCCAGTAGTGAAAATAGCGGGGTTTCCTACGAG.

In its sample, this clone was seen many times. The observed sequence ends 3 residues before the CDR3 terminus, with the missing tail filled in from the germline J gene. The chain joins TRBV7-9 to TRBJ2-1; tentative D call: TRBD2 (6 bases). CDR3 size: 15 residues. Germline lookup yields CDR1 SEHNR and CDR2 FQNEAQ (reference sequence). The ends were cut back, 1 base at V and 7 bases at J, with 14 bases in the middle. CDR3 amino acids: CASSLGRLGKNEQFF. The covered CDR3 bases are TGTGCCAGCAGCTTAGGGAGACTAGGGAAAAATGAG. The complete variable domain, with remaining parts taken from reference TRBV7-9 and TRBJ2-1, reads DTGVSQNPRHKITKRGQNVTFRCDPISEHNRLYWYRQTLGQGPEFLTYFQNEAQLEKSRLLSDRFSAERPKGSFSTLEIQRTEQGDSAMYLCASSLGRLGKNEQFFGPGTRLTVL.

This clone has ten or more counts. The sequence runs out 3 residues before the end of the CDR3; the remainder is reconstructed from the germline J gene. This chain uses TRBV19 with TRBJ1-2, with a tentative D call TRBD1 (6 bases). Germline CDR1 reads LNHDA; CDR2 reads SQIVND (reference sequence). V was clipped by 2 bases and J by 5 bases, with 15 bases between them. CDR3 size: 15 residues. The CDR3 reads CASSISAQRGYGYTF. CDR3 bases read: TGTGCCAGTAGTATAAGTGCCCAGAGGGGGTATGGC.

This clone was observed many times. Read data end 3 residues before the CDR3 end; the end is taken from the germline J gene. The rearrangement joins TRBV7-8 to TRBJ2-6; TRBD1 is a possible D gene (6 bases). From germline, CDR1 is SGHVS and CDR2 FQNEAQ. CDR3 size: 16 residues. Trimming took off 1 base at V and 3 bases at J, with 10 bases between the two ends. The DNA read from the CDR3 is TGTGCCAGCAGCTTAGAGTGGGGGCTTGGGGCCAACGTC. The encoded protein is CASSLEWGLGANV. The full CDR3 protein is CASSLEWGLGANVLTF. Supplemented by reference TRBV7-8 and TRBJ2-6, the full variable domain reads GAGVSQSPRYKVAKRGQDVALRCDPISGHVSLFWYQQALGQGPEFLTYFQNEAQLDKSGLPSDRFFAERPEGSVSTLKIQRTQQEDSAVYLCASSLEWGLGANVLTFGAGSRLTVL.

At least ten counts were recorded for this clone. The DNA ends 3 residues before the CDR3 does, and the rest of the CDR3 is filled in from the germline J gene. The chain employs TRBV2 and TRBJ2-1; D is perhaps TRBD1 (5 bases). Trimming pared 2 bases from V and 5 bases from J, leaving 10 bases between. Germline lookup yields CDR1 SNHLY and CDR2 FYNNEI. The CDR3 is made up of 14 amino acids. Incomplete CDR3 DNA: TGTGCCAGCAGTGAATCGACAGTCAACAATGAG. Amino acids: CASSESTVNNE. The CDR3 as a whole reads CASSESTVNNEQFF.

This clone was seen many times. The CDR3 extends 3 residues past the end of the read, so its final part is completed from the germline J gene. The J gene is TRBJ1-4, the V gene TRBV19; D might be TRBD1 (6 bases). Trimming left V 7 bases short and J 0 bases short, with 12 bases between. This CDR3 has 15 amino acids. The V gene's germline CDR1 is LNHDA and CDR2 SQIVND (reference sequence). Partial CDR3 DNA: TGTGCCAGTACCGAAAAGGGGGCAACTAATGAAAAA. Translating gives CASTEKGATNEK. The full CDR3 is CASTEKGATNEKLFF.

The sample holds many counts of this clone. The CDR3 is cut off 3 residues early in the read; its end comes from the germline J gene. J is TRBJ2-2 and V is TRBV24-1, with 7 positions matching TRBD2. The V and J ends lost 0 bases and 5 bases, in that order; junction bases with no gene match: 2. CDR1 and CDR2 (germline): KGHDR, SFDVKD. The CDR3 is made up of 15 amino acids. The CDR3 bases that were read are TGTGCCACCAGTGATTTGACCGGGGGGACCGGGGAG. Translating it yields CATSDLTGGTGE. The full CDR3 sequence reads CATSDLTGGTGELFF.

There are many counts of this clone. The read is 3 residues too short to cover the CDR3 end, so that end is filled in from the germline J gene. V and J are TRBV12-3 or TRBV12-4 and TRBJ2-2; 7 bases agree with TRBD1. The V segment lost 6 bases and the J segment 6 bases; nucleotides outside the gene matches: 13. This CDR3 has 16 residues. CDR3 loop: CASSDRTGRAAGELFF. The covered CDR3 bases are TGTGCCAGCAGCGACCGGACAGGAAGGGCGGCCGGGGAG.

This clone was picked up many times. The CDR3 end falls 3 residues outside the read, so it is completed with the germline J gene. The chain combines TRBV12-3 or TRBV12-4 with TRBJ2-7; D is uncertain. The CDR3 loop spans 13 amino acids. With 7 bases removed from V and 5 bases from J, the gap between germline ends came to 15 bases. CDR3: CASTNRIYHEQYF. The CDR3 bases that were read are TGTGCCAGCACAAACAGAATCTACCACGAG.

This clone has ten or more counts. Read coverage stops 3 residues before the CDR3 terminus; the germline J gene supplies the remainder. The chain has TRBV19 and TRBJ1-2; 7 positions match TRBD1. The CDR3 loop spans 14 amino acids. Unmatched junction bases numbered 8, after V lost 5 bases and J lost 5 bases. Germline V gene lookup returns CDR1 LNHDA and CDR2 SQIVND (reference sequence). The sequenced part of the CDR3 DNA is TGTGCCAGTAGTTGGGGACAGTCCCTTTATGGC. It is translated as CASSWGQSLYG. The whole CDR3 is CASSWGQSLYGYTF.

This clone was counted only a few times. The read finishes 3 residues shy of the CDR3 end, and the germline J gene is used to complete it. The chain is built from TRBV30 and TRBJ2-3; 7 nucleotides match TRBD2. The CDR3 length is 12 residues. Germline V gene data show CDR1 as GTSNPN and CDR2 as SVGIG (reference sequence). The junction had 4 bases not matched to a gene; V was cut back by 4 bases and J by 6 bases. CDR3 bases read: TGTGCCTGGAATGGGGAGGGGGATACG. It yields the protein CAWNGEGDT. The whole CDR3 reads CAWNGEGDTQYF.

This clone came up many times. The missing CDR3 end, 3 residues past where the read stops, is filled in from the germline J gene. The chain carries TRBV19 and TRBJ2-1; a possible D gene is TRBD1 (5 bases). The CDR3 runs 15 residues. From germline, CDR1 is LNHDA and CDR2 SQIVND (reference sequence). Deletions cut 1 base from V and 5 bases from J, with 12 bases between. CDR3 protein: CASSIVNGQNNEQFF. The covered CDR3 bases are TGTGCCAGTAGTATAGTGAATGGACAAAACAATGAG.

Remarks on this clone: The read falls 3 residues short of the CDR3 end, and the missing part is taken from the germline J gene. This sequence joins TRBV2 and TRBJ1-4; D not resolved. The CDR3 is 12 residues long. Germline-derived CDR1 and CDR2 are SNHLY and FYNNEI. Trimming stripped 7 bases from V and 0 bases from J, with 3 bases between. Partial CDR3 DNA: TGTGCCAGCAAGGCAACTAATGAAAAA. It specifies CASKATNEK. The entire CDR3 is CASKATNEKLFF.

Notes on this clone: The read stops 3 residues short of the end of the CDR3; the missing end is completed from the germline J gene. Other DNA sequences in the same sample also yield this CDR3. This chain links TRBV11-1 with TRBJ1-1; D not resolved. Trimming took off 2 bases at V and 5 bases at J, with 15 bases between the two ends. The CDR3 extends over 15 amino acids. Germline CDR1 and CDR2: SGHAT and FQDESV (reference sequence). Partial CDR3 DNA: TGTGCCAGCAGCTTACGACCAGGCGGCGGGACTGAA. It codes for CASSLRPGGGTE. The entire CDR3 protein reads CASSLRPGGGTEAFF.

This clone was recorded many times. CDR3 in amino acids: CASSYSTDPPDIQYF. The DNA read from the CDR3 is TGTGCCAGCAGTTACTCGACTGACCCCCCGGACATT. V usage is TRBV6-2 or TRBV6-3 and J usage is TRBJ2-4; D remains ambiguous. Coverage ceases 3 residues before the CDR3 finishes, and the germline J gene fills in the end. The CDR3 is made up of 15 amino acids. From germline, CDR1 is MNHEY and CDR2 SVGEGT. V lost 0 bases and J 8 bases, leaving 14 bases between the germline ends.

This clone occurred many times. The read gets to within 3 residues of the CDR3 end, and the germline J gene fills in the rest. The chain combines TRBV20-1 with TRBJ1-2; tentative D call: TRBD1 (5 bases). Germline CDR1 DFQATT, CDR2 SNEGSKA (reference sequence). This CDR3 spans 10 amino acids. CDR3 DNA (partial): TGCAGTGCTAGGCGGGGGGGC. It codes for CSARRGG. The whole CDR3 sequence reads CSARRGGYTF.

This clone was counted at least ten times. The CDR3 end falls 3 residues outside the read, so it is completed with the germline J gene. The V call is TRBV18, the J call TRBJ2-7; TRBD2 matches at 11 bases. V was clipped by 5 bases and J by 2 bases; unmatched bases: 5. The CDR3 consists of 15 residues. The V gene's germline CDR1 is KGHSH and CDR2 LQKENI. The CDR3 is CASSALAGGPYEQYF. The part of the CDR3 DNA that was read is TGTGCCAGCTCAGCTCTAGCGGGAGGTCCCTACGAG. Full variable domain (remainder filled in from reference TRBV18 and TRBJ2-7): NAGVMQNPRHLVRRRGQEARLRCSPMKGHSHVYWYRQLPEEGLKFMVYLQKENIIDESGMPKERFSAEFPKEGPSILRIQQVVRGDSAAYFCASSALAGGPYEQYFGPGTRLTVT.

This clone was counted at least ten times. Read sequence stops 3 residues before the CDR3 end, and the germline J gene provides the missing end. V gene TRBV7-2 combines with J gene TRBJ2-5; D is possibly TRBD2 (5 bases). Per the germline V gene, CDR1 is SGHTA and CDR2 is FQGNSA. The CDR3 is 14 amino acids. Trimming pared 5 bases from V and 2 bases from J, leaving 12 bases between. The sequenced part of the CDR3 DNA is TGTGCCAGCAGCAGGAGAAGAGGGCAAGAGACC. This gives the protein CASSRRRGQET. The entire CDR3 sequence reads CASSRRRGQETQYF. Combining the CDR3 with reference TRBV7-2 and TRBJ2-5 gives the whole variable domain GAGVSQSPSNKVTEKGKDVELRCDPISGHTALYWYRQSLGQGLEFLIYFQGNSAPDKSGLPSDRFSAERTGGSVSTLTIQRTQQEDSAVYLCASSRRRGQETQYFGPGTRLLVL.

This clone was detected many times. The CDR3 bases that were read are TGTGCCAGCAGCGTAGAGGACAGCAACACTGAA. Its protein is CASSVEDSNTE. The complete CDR3 protein is CASSVEDSNTEAFF. V and J are TRBV9 and TRBJ1-1; a possible D gene is TRBD1 (6 bases). The observed sequence ends 3 residues before the CDR3 terminus, with the missing tail filled in from the germline J gene. Germline V gene lookup returns CDR1 SGDLS and CDR2 YYNGEE. With 0 bases removed from V and 2 bases from J, the gap between germline ends came to 8 bases. CDR3 size: 14 residues.

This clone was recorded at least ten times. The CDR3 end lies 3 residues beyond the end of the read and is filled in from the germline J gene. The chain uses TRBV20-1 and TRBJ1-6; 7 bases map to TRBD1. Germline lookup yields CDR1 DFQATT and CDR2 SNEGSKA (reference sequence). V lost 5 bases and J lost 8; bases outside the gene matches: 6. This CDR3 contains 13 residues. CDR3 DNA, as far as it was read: TGCAGTGCTCGACAGGGAGGGGATTCACCC. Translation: CSARQGGDSP. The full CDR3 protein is CSARQGGDSPLHF.

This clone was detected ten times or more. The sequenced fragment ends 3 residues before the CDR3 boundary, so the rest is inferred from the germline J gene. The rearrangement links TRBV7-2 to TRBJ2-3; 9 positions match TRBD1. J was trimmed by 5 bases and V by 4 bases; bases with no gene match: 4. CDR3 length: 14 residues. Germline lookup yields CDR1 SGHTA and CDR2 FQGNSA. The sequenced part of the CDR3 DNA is TGTGCCAGCAGCTCCTGGACAGGGGTAGATACG. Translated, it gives CASSSWTGVDT. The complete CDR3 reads CASSSWTGVDTQYF. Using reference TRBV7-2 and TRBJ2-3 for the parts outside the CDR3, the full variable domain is GAGVSQSPSNKVTEKGKDVELRCDPISGHTALYWYRQSLGQGLEFLIYFQGNSAPDKSGLPSDRFSAERTGGSVSTLTIQRTQQEDSAVYLCASSSWTGVDTQYFGPGTRLTVL.

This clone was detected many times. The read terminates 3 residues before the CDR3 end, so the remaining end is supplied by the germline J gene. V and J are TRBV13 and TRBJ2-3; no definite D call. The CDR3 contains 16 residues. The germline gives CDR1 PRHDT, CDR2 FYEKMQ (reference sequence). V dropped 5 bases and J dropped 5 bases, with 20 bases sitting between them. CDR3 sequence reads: CASSPRGGEIEDTQYF. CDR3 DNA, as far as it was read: TGTGCCAGCAGCCCCCGCGGCGGAGAAATTGAAGATACG.

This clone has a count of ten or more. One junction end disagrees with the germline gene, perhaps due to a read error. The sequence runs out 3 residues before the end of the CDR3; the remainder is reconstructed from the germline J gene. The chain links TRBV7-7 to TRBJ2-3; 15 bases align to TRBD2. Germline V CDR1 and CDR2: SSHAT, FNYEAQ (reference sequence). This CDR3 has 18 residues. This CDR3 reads CASSSGLAGGTSTDTQYF. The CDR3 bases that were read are TGTGCTAGCAGCTCTGGACTAGCGGGAGGGACTAGCACAGATACG.

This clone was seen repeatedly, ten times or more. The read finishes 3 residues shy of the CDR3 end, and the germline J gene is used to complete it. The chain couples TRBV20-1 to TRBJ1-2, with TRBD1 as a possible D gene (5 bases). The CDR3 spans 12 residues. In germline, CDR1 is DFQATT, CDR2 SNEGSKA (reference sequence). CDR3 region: CSARGQQFGYTF. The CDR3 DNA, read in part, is TGCAGTGCTAGAGGACAGCAATTCGGC.

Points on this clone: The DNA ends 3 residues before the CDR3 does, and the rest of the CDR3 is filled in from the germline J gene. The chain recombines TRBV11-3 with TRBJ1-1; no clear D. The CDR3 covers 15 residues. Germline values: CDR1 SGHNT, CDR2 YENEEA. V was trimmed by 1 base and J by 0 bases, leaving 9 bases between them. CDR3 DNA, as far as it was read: TGTGCCAGCAGCTTAGGTCCAGGAATGAACACTGAA. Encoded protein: CASSLGPGMNTE. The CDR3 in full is CASSLGPGMNTEAFF.